The next 21 T cell receptor beta chains were all read from a single sample in a study of T cell responses to AZD1222 COVID-19 vaccine. The assay was immunoSEQ multiplex PCR, and TCRdb's table has in-frame clones only and misses some. The sample has under 150,000 clones, roughly 88% seen once. The starting material was peripheral blood, obtained 28 days after the second AZD1222 dose. These receptors all stem from an adult who received the AZD1222 COVID-19 vaccine.

This chain connects TRBV18 to TRBJ2-7; 8 bases align to TRBD1. The germline V gene has CDR1 KGHSH and CDR2 LQKENI. The CDR3 runs to 15 residues. After removal of 6 bases from V and 2 bases from J, the junction contained 9 bases not matched to a gene. CDR3 bases: TGTGCCAGCTCCCGCAGACAGGGGATTGCCTACGAGCAGTACGTC. Translated, it gives CASSRRQGIAYEQYV.

The V and J genes are TRBV28 and TRBJ1-2, with a possible D match to TRBD1 (6 bases). V shed 6 bases and J shed 7 bases, with 12 bases lying between them. The CDR3 has 12 amino acids. In germline, CDR1 is MDHEN, CDR2 SYDVKM. The CDR3: CASSYNRAGYTF. The CDR3 region has the DNA TGTGCCAGCAGCTATAACAGGGCTGGCTACACCTTC.

The chain joins TRBV29-1 to TRBJ1-1, with a possible D match to TRBD1 (6 bases). Trimming removed 2 bases at V and 8 bases at J, with 12 bases between. Germline V lookup: CDR1 SQVTM, CDR2 ANQGSEA. This CDR3 is built from 12 residues. CDR3 sequence reads: CSVEPGGGEAFF. The CDR3 nucleotides are TGCAGCGTTGAACCGGGGGGCGGCGAAGCTTTCTTT.

The chain employs TRBV28 and TRBJ1-1, with 7 positions matching TRBD1. CDR1 and CDR2 (germline): MDHEN, SYDVKM. The CDR3 consists of 14 residues. J was trimmed by 3 bases and V by 7 bases; bases with no gene match: 8. CDR3 protein: CASTSGGFDTEAFF. The CDR3 DNA is TGTGCCAGCACCTCAGGGGGTTTTGACACTGAAGCTTTCTTT.

The chain has TRBV5-4 and TRBJ2-1, with 9 bases aligning to TRBD2. This CDR3 is 15 amino acids long. In germline, CDR1 is SGHNT, CDR2 YYREEE (reference sequence). The V gene end was trimmed by 0 bases and the J gene end by 9 bases; junction bases not matched to a gene: 7. The CDR3 sequence: CASSLGGRAGGEQFF. CDR3 nucleotide sequence: TGTGCCAGCAGCTTGGGCGGGAGGGCTGGTGGTGAGCAGTTCTTC.

The CDR3 nucleotides read TGTGCCAGCACCGAGACCCTTGGGACTGAAGCTTTCTTT. Translating gives CASTETLGTEAFF. The chain is built from TRBV3-1 (or the pseudogene TRBV3-2) and TRBJ1-1; no clear D gene. The CDR3 covers 13 residues. V lost 7 bases and J 5 bases, leaving 14 bases between the germline ends. The germline CDR1 and CDR2 sequences are LGHDT and YNNKEL (reference sequence).

The chain carries TRBV27 and TRBJ2-2; TRBD2 agrees at 12 bases. Germline CDR1 MNHEY, CDR2 SMNVEV (reference sequence). CDR3 length equals 16 residues. Trimming at V came to 4 bases and at J to 3 bases, leaving 3 bases not matched to a gene. The CDR3 sequence is CASSWTSGVDTGELFF. The CDR3 DNA is TGTGCCAGCAGTTGGACTAGCGGGGTGGACACCGGGGAGCTGTTTTTT.

There are a few counts of this clone. J is TRBJ1-5 and V is TRBV24-1; D gene ambiguous. CDR3 length: 14 amino acids. Between the trimmed V and J ends, which lost 1 base and 0 bases, there was a span of 3 bases. CDR1 and CDR2 from the germline V gene are KGHDR and SFDVKD. The CDR3 is CATSDFGSNQPQHF. CDR3 in DNA: TGTGCCACCAGTGATTTTGGTAGCAATCAGCCCCAGCATTTT.

The chain carries TRBV6-1 and TRBJ2-1, with D uncertain. The germline V gene has CDR1 MNHNS and CDR2 SASEGT. This CDR3 contains 16 residues. V was shortened by 2 bases and J by 6 bases, with 17 bases between the two germline ends. The CDR3 DNA is TGTGCCAGCAGTGAACAAAGGGCGCCTTCCCTCAATGAGCAGTTCTTC. Protein sequence: CASSEQRAPSLNEQFF.

The chain links TRBV6-2 or TRBV6-3 to TRBJ2-2; D is perhaps TRBD2 (5 bases). The length of the CDR3 is 17 residues. Germline lookup yields CDR1 MNHEY and CDR2 SVGEGT. Between the trimmed V and J ends, which lost 2 bases and 8 bases, there was a span of 21 bases. This CDR3 reads CASSYPAGQLVRGELFF. Here the CDR3 DNA reads TGTGCCAGCAGTTACCCCGCCGGCCAACTAGTACGAGGGGAGCTGTTTTTT.

The chain recombines TRBV12-5 with TRBJ1-1; D is possibly TRBD1 (6 bases). In germline, CDR1 is LGHNT, CDR2 FRNRAP. CDR3 length equals 13 residues. V dropped 10 bases and J dropped 4 bases, with 16 bases sitting between them. CDR3 coding DNA: TGTGCTACCTCAGGGGTAGAGGGCACTGAAGCTTTCTTT. Protein: CATSGVEGTEAFF.

The chain links TRBV7-8 to TRBJ2-7; tentatively, D is TRBD1 (6 bases). CDR1 is SGHVS, CDR2 FQNEAQ, per germline. Trimming took 2 bases from V and 6 from J, leaving 14 bases between them. The CDR3 spans 14 residues. The CDR3 sequence is CASSLSLTGTEQYV. CDR3 DNA sequence: TGTGCCAGCAGCTTATCCCTCACAGGGACCGAGCAGTACGTC.

The chain carries TRBV5-4 and TRBJ1-2, with D perhaps TRBD1 (5 bases). The CDR3 sequence is 14 residues long. CDR1 SGHNT and CDR2 YYREEE come from the germline V gene (reference sequence). Between the trimmed V and J ends, which lost 4 bases and 10 bases, there was a span of 20 bases. DNA of the CDR3: TGTGCCAGCAGCGAAACTTGGGGGGACCCCCTCTACACCTTC. Translating it yields CASSETWGDPLYTF.

The V call is TRBV10-3, the J call TRBJ2-3; a weak D match, TRBD1 (5 bases). V gave up 11 bases and J gave up 0 bases, with 12 bases separating them. This CDR3 spans 13 amino acids. The germline CDR1 and CDR2 sequences are ENHRY and SYGVKD. DNA for the CDR3: TGTGCCGTAAACGCAGGGAGCACAGATACGCAGTATTTT. This gives the protein CAVNAGSTDTQYF.

V is TRBV6-5 and J is TRBJ1-1, with 7 positions matching TRBD1. Germline loops: CDR1 MNHEY, CDR2 SVGAGI. The J segment lost 1 base and the V segment lost 6 bases, leaving 5 bases of the junction unmatched. CDR3 length: 14 amino acids. The CDR3 reads CASRYGQANTEAFF. CDR3 DNA: TGTGCCAGCAGGTACGGACAGGCGAACACTGAAGCTTTCTTT.

The chain combines TRBV5-1 with TRBJ1-1; no definite D call. This CDR3 is 15 amino acids long. Germline V CDR1 and CDR2: SGHRS, YFSETQ. With 0 bases removed from V and 2 bases from J, the gap between germline ends came to 11 bases. The CDR3 coding sequence is TGCGCCAGCAGCTTGGCGCAGTCGTCTAACACTGAAGCTTTCTTT. This encodes CASSLAQSSNTEAFF.

The J gene is TRBJ1-1, the V gene TRBV28, with D possibly TRBD1 on 5 matching bases. This CDR3 is 12 amino acids long. CDR1 and CDR2 (germline): MDHEN, SYDVKM. V was clipped by 4 bases and J by 4 bases, with 7 bases between them. As DNA, the CDR3 is TGTGCCAGCAGTTGGGGGATCACTGAAGCTTTCTTT. It is translated as CASSWGITEAFF.

The chain couples TRBV29-1 to TRBJ2-5; 12 nucleotides match TRBD2. From germline, CDR1 is SQVTM and CDR2 ANQGSEA. J gave up 7 bases and V 4 bases, and 10 bases lay outside the gene matches. CDR3 length: 15 amino acids. In nucleotides, the CDR3 is TGCAGCGTTGGCCTAGCGGGAGGGGGGTCAGGGACCCAGTACTTC. Its translation is CSVGLAGGGSGTQYF.

The V and J genes are TRBV24-1 and TRBJ2-5; D gene ambiguous. Germline V lookup: CDR1 KGHDR, CDR2 SFDVKD. There are 13 residues in the CDR3. V lost 1 base and J lost 7, with 9 bases in between. The CDR3 DNA is TGTGCCACCAGTGATTTAGGTTATGGGACCCAGTACTTC. The encoded protein is CATSDLGYGTQYF.

This chain connects TRBV11-2 to TRBJ1-3, with unresolved D. The germline V and J ends were trimmed by 1 base and 4 bases, with 14 bases remaining between them. Germline V lookup: CDR1 SGHAT, CDR2 FQNNGV. The CDR3 extends over 16 amino acids. The CDR3 nucleotides are TGTGCCAGCAGCTTAGTGGCGTCCGCGGTAGGAAACACCATATATTTT. Translation: CASSLVASAVGNTIYF.

The V and J genes are TRBV29-1 and TRBJ1-2; D is undetermined. CDR1 is SQVTM and CDR2 is ANQGSEA in the germline V gene. The CDR3 consists of 12 residues. The V end was cut by 0 bases, the J end by 7 bases, with 9 bases between. The CDR3: CSVEEIGSGYTF. The CDR3 DNA follows: TGCAGCGTTGAAGAGATAGGGAGTGGCTACACCTTC.